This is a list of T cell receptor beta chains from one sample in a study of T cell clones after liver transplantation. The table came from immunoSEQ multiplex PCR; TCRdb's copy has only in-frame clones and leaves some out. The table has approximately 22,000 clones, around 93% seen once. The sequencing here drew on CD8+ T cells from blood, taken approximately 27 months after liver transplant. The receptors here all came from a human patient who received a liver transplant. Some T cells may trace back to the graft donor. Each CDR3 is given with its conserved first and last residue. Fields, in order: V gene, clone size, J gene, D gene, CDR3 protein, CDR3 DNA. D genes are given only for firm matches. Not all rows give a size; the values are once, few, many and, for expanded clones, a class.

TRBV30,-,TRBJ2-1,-,CAWSGALLTNNEQFF,TGTGCCTGGAGTGGGGCGTTACTTACTAACAATGAGCAGTTCTTC
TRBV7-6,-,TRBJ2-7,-,CASSLEVRQIKIYEQYF,TGTGCCAGCAGCTTAGAAGTCCGACAGATCAAAATCTACGAGCAGTACTTC
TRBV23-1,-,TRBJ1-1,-,CASSHPFEGGGTEAFF,TGCGCCAGCAGTCACCCCTTCGAGGGTGGGGGCACTGAAGCTTTCTTT
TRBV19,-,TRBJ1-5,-,CASSIPGTDYQPQHF,TGTGCCAGTAGTATACCCGGGACGGATTATCAGCCCCAGCATTTT
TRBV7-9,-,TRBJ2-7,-,CASSPGTGLLYEQYF,TGTGCCAGCAGCCCTGGAACAGGGTTGCTCTACGAGCAGTACTTC
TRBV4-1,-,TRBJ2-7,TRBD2,CASSQDSGRYEQYF,TGCGCCAGCAGCCAAGATAGCGGGCGATACGAGCAGTACTTC
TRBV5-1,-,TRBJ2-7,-,CASSVAPGRDEQYF,TGCGCCAGCAGCGTGGCCCCAGGGCGGGACGAGCAGTACTTC
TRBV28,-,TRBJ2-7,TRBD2,CASSHPTPSGAYEQYF,TGTGCCAGCAGCCATCCCACGCCTAGCGGTGCCTACGAGCAGTACTTC
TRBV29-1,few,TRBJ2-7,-,CSVEGDGSSYEQYF,TGCAGCGTTGAAGGTGACGGGAGCTCCTACGAGCAGTACTTC
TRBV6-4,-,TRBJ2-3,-,CASSPRETDTQYF,TGTGCCAGCAGCCCCCGTGAAACAGATACGCAGTATTTT
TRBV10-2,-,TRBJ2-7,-,CASSQGGEQYF,TGCGCCAGCAGTCAGGGGGGCGAGCAGTACTTC
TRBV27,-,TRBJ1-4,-,CASSLGGSGATNEKLFF,TGTGCCAGCAGTTTAGGAGGGTCCGGGGCAACTAATGAAAAACTGTTTTTT
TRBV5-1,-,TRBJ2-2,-,CATQVGSPTGELFF,TGCGCCACCCAGGTGGGCAGCCCCACCGGGGAGCTGTTTTTT
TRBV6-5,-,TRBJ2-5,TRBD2,CASSQELAGETQYF,TGTGCCAGCAGTCAAGAGCTAGCGGGAGAGACCCAGTACTTC
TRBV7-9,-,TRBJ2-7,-,CASSSFSAYEQYF,TGTGCCAGCAGCTCTTTTAGCGCGTACGAGCAGTACTTC
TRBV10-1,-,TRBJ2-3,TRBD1,CASSQRQGARNTQYF,TGCGCCAGCAGCCAACGACAGGGGGCACGAAATACGCAGTATTTT
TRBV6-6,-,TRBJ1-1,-,CASSYEWALNTEAFF,TGTGCCAGCAGTTACGAGTGGGCACTGAACACTGAAGCTTTCTTT
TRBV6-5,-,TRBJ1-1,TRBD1,CASSYSSAGGTEAFF,TGTGCCAGCAGTTACTCGAGCGCAGGGGGGACTGAAGCTTTCTTT
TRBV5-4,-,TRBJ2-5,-,CASSLVGSLQETQYF,TGTGCCAGCAGCTTGGTCGGCTCACTCCAAGAGACCCAGTACTTC
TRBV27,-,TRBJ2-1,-,CASSFTGEQFF,TGTGCCAGCAGTTTTACAGGGGAGCAGTTCTTC
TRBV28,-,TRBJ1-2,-,CASSLFREGYTF,TGTGCCAGCAGTTTATTCCGTGAGGGCTACACCTTC
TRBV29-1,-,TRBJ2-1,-,CSVGGGHEQFF,TGCAGCGTTGGGGGGGGCCATGAGCAGTTCTTC
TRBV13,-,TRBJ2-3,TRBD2,CASSRWTSGSEPDTQYF,TGTGCCAGCAGCCGATGGACTAGCGGGAGTGAGCCAGATACGCAGTATTTT
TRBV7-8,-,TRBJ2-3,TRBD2,CASSPSGRAADTQYF,TGTGCCAGCAGCCCAAGCGGGAGGGCCGCCGATACGCAGTATTTT
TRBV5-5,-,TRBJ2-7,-,CASSLVPVHYEQYF,TGTGCCAGCAGCTTGGTGCCGGTCCACTACGAGCAGTACTTC